This is a list of T cell receptor beta chains from one sample in a study of OX40 agonist ivuxolimab in advanced cancers. Measured with immunoSEQ multiplex PCR; TCRdb has only the in-frame clones, and not every one. The table has roughly 11,000 clones, around 74% seen once. The source was CD4+ or CD8+ T cells sorted from blood, collected in a trial of the OX40 agonist ivuxolimab. These receptor sequences come from an adult with an advanced solid tumor such as melanoma, head and neck, liver or kidney cancer. Both conserved end residues are trimmed from each CDR3.

v_call | cdr3_aa
TRBV9 | ASSVAGGPYEQY
TRBV7-9 | ASSLSPTYEQY
TRBV19 | ATGEGARQPQH
TRBV27 | ASSIPGQLTEAF
TRBV5-4 | ASSLRQNYGYT
TRBV7-9 | ASSRPTGKGDNEQF
TRBV27 | ASSPLQGNSYEQY
TRBV9 | ASSPRALLFYNEQF
TRBV14 | ASSQDWSTALRVQF
TRBV5-1 | ASSLETGTYEQY
TRBV7-9 | ASSSTAGLAGPYNNEQF
TRBV27 | ASSFRASSYEQY
TRBV27 | ASRVGQVSNQPQH
TRBV4-3 | ASSQDPTGGYT
TRBV7-9 | ASSRGGEGYT
TRBV5-1 | ASSWDLRDTGELF
TRBV11-2 | ASSLFLAGANEQF
TRBV11-2 | ASSGETLPGAF
TRBV9 | ASSTPGTTTEAF